This TCR beta chain was documented in a study of T-cell reconstitution after alpha-beta-depleted transplantation in children. Preparation of the TCRbeta library was carried out with unique molecular identifiers. A single record per CDR3 protein comes from TCRdb applying MiXCR to the PCR reads. The data hold about 600,000 distinct CDR3 sequences, with over 10% observed a single time. With V trimmed by 4 bases and J by 4 bases, 11 bases remained unmatched. Germline CDR1 is SGHVS and CDR2 is FNYEAQ. The length of the CDR3 is 18 residues. This receptor was taken from a male patient under 18 who had a stem cell transplant for acute myeloid leukemia, so the T cells may come from the graft donor. The genes are TRBV7-6 and TRBJ2-1; 12 bases map to TRBD2. The input for sequencing was PBMCs, mostly from graft donor cells, taken 360 days after TCRalphabeta/CD19-depleted stem cell transplant. The CDR3 region has the DNA TGTGCCAGCAGCTCCCCTAGCGGGAGGGTCACGGTGTACAATGAGCAGTTCTTC. Protein sequence: CASSSPSGRVTVYNEQFF.